The present T cell receptor (beta chain) was sequenced within a study of spatial heterogeneity in lung cancer. This clonotype has at least ten counts. The V gene's germline CDR1 is MNHEY and CDR2 SVGEGT. V lost 4 bases and J lost 2, with 15 bases in between. This CDR3 region has 15 residues. In the library, each TCR cDNA molecule bore its own unique molecular identifier. TCRdb re-called the 5' RACE reads through MiXCR, storing one row per CDR3 protein. The sample holds about 120,000 distinct CDR3 sequences, 10% to 15% seen once. The time point here: blood at routine non-recurrence follow-up after resection. Extraction of whole RNA from tumor, nontumor lung or frozen PBMC preceded unsorted sequencing.

The sequenced sample was PBMCs, obtained at follow-up. The chain links TRBV6-2 or TRBV6-3 to TRBJ2-7; D remains unclear. This TCR was sampled from a male donor with early-stage non-small cell lung cancer. The CDR3 loop is CASSLDVPSPYEQYF. CDR3 DNA sequence: TGTGCCAGCAGTTTGGACGTCCCAAGCCCCTACGAGCAGTACTTC.